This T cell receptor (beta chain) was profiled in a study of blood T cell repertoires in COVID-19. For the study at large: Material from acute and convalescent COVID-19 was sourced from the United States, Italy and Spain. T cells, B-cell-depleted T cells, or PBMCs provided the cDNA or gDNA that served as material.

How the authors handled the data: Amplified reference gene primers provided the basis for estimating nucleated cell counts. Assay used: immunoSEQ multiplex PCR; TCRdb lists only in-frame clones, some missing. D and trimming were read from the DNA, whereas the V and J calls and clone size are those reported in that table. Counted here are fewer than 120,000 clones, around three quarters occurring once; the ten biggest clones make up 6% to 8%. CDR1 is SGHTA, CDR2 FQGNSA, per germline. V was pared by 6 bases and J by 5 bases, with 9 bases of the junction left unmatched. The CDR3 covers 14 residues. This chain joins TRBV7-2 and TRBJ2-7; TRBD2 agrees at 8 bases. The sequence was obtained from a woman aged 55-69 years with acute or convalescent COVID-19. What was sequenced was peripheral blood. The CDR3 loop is CASSTGGGGHEQYF. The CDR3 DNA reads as TGTGCCAGCAGTACCGGGGGCGGGGGGCACGAGCAGTACTTC. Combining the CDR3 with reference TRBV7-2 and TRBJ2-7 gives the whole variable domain GAGVSQSPSNKVTEKGKDVELRCDPISGHTALYWYRQSLGQGLEFLIYFQGNSAPDKSGLPSDRFSAERTGGSVSTLTIQRTQQEDSAVYLCASSTGGGGHEQYFGPGTRLTVT.